The rows below give T cell receptor beta chains drawn from one sample of a study of control samples from healthy donors and cancer patients. Libraries were prepared by immunoSEQ multiplex PCR; TCRdb keeps only in-frame clonotypes and omits some of them. Of 30,000 or so clones listed, less than 95% are singletons. Source material: blood. The receptors come from a man aged 55 to 69 in good health. CDR3s include the opening cysteine and the closing phenylalanine or tryptophan. D genes are given only for firm matches. Part of the rows lack a size; the others show once, few, many or a class for expanded clones.

size	V	D	J	CDR3	DNA
NA	TRBV19	NA	TRBJ1-4	CASQHYGRGLIEKLFF	TGTGCCAGTCAACATTACGGGCGGGGGCTAATTGAAAAACTGTTTTTT
NA	TRBV4-1	NA	TRBJ2-7	CASSRVDGFSYEQYF	TGCGCCAGCAGCCGGGTCGACGGTTTCTCCTACGAGCAGTACTTC
NA	TRBV6-2/TRBV6-3	NA	TRBJ1-6	CASSYNGKESPLHF	TGTGCCAGCAGTTACAATGGGAAGGAGTCACCCCTCCACTTT
NA	TRBV3-1/TRBV3-2	NA	TRBJ2-2	CASSQGLLETGELFF	TGTGCCAGCAGCCAAGGGCTCCTAGAGACCGGGGAGCTGTTTTTT
NA	TRBV6-2/TRBV6-3	NA	TRBJ1-1	CASSLDTLEAFF	TGTGCCAGCAGTCTGGACACCCTTGAAGCTTTCTTT
NA	TRBV19	NA	TRBJ1-1	CASSSQGGVTEAFF	TGTGCCAGTAGTTCCCAGGGTGGGGTCACTGAAGCTTTCTTT
NA	TRBV6-2/TRBV6-3	NA	TRBJ1-5	CASSYAVSYSNQPQHF	TGTGCCAGCAGTTACGCCGTATCATATAGCAATCAGCCCCAGCATTTT
NA	TRBV15	NA	TRBJ1-4	CATSTGSGEKLFF	TGTGCCACCAGCACAGGGTCAGGAGAAAAACTGTTTTTT
NA	TRBV10-2	NA	TRBJ1-2	CASSEKGGYGYTF	TGCGCCAGCAGTGAGAAGGGCGGCTATGGCTACACCTTC
NA	TRBV2	NA	TRBJ1-1	CASSDNRLSTEAFF	TGTGCCAGCAGTGATAACAGACTGAGCACTGAAGCTTTCTTT
NA	TRBV13	NA	TRBJ2-7	CASSRLSSYEQYF	TGTGCCAGCAGCCGACTTAGCTCCTACGAGCAGTACTTC
NA	TRBV6-5	NA	TRBJ2-2	CATHDGITNTGELFF	TGTGCCACCCACGACGGGATTACGAACACCGGGGAGCTGTTTTTT
NA	TRBV12-3/TRBV12-4	NA	TRBJ1-1	CASSPVDTEAFF	TGTGCCAGCAGTCCAGTAGACACTGAAGCTTTCTTT
NA	TRBV10-3	NA	TRBJ1-4	CAISAEGPLEKLFF	TGTGCCATCAGTGCCGAAGGGCCCCTTGAAAAACTGTTTTTT
NA	TRBV7-8	TRBD1	TRBJ2-1	CASSLTGDNEQFF	TGTGCCAGCAGTCTTACAGGGGACAATGAGCAGTTCTTC
NA	TRBV6-5	TRBD1	TRBJ1-5	CASSYSGDSNQPQHF	TGTGCCAGCAGTTACTCCGGGGACAGTAATCAGCCCCAGCATTTT
NA	TRBV5-1	TRBD2	TRBJ2-1	CASKLAGDYNEQFF	TGCGCCAGCAAACTAGCGGGGGACTACAATGAGCAGTTCTTC
NA	TRBV28	NA	TRBJ1-5	CASTLTYQPQHF	TGTGCCAGCACTCTGACTTATCAGCCCCAGCATTTT
NA	TRBV11-2	NA	TRBJ1-2	CASSRRSLGYGYTF	TGTGCCAGCAGCCGCCGATCGTTAGGCTATGGCTACACCTTC
NA	TRBV9	NA	TRBJ1-6	CASSVGPRESPLHF	TGTGCCAGCAGCGTAGGCCCCAGGGAATCACCCCTCCACTTT
NA	TRBV4-2	TRBD2	TRBJ2-3	CASSHGTSGVSTDTQYF	TGTGCCAGCAGCCATGGGACTAGCGGGGTGAGCACAGATACGCAGTATTTT
once	TRBV9	NA	TRBJ1-1	CASSVEGPEAFF	TGTGCCAGCAGCGTAGAAGGCCCTGAAGCTTTCTTT
NA	TRBV28	NA	TRBJ1-6	CASSPAGANNSPLHF	TGTGCCAGCAGCCCCGCCGGGGCGAATAATTCACCCCTCCACTTT
NA	TRBV28	TRBD1	TRBJ1-1	CASRYTDRPNTEAFF	TGTGCCAGCAGATATACGGACAGGCCGAACACTGAAGCTTTCTTT
NA	TRBV6-5	NA	TRBJ1-2	CASSRDASVYGYTF	TGTGCCAGCAGTAGAGATGCGTCGGTCTATGGCTACACCTTC
once	TRBV18	NA	TRBJ2-5	CASSHLPQETQYF	TGTGCCAGCTCACACCTCCCCCAAGAGACCCAGTACTTC
NA	TRBV2	NA	TRBJ1-2	CASSVTDYGYTF	TGTGCCAGCAGTGTGACAGACTATGGCTACACCTTC
NA	TRBV2	NA	TRBJ1-1	CASTPTAINTEAFF	TGTGCCAGCACCCCGACAGCCATTAACACTGAAGCTTTCTTT
NA	TRBV28	NA	TRBJ1-1	CASSFGLSNTEAFF	TGTGCCAGCAGTTTCGGACTGTCGAACACTGAAGCTTTCTTT
NA	TRBV24-1	NA	TRBJ1-2	CATSGQGNAYGYTF	TGTGCCACCAGTGGGCAGGGAAACGCCTATGGCTACACCTTC
NA	TRBV7-9	TRBD1	TRBJ2-5	CASRGQGRETQYF	TGTGCCAGCAGGGGACAGGGGAGGGAGACCCAGTACTTC
NA	TRBV2	NA	TRBJ2-5	CASRYMTETQYF	TGTGCCAGCAGGTATATGACAGAGACCCAGTACTTC
NA	TRBV2	NA	TRBJ1-3	CASRDTGNTIYF	TGTGCCAGCAGGGACACTGGAAACACCATATATTTT
few	TRBV10-1	TRBD1	TRBJ1-1	CASSEGGRPEAFF	TGCGCCAGCAGTGAAGGGGGCCGCCCTGAAGCTTTCTTT
NA	TRBV3-1/TRBV3-2	NA	TRBJ1-2	CASSQVTGQGYTF	TGTGCCAGCAGCCAAGTCACGGGGCAGGGCTACACCTTC
NA	TRBV4-3	NA	TRBJ1-2	CASSPAREDYGYTF	TGCGCCAGCAGCCCCGCCAGGGAGGACTATGGCTACACCTTC
NA	TRBV5-1	NA	TRBJ2-7	CASSLNSYEQYF	TGCGCCAGCAGCTTGAACTCCTACGAGCAGTACTTC
NA	TRBV29-1	NA	TRBJ2-6	CSVARAGANVLTF	TGCAGCGTTGCACGGGCTGGGGCCAACGTCCTGACTTTC
NA	TRBV7-2	TRBD2	TRBJ2-1	CASSGTGLAGGTNEQFF	TGTGCCAGCAGCGGGACGGGACTAGCGGGGGGGACGAATGAGCAGTTCTTC
NA	TRBV28	TRBD1	TRBJ2-7	CASSLGTGYEQYF	TGTGCCAGCAGTTTAGGGACAGGCTACGAGCAGTACTTC